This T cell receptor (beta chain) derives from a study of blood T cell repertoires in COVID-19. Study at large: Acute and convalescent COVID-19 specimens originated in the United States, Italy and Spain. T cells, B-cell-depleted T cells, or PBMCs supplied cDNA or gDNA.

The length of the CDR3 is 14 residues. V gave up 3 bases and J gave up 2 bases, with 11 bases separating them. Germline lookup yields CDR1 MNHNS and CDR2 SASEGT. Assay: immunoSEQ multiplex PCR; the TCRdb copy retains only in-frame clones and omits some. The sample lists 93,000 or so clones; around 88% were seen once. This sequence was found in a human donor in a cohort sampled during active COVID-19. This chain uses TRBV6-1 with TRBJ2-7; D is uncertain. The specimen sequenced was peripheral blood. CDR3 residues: CASSEEPRTYEQYF. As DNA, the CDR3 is TGTGCCAGCAGTGAGGAGCCTAGAACCTACGAGCAGTACTTC.